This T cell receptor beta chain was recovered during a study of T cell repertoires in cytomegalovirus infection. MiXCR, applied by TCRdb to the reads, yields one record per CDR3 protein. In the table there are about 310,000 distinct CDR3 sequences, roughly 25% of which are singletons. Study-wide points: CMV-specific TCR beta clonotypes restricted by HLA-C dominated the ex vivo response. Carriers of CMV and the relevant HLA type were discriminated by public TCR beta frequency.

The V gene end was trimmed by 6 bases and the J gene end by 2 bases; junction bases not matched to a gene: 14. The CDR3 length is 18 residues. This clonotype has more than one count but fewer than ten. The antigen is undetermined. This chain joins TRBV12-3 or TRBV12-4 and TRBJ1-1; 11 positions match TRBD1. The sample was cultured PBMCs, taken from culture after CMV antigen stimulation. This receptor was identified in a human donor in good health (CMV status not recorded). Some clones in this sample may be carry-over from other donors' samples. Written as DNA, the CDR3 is TGTGCCAGCAGATACGGACAGGGGGCCAGGGGGGTAAACACTGAAGCTTTCTTT. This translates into CASRYGQGARGVNTEAFF.